What follows are 19 T cell receptor beta chains derived from one specimen sequenced in a study of T cell responses to AZD1222 COVID-19 vaccine. Sequenced by immunoSEQ multiplex PCR; TCRdb stores in-frame clones only, minus some. The sample yields around 54,000 clones, approximately 86% seen once. The specimen comprised peripheral blood, sampled 28 days after the second AZD1222 dose. The receptors stem from an adult who received the AZD1222 COVID-19 vaccine.

Notes on this clone: An end of the junction does not agree with germline; a read error may underlie this. Here the CDR3 reads CASSLGEVAYNSPLHF. In DNA form, the CDR3 reads TGTGCCAGCAGTTTAGGGGAGGTGGCCTATAATTCACCCCTCCACTTT. The chain employs TRBV7-2 and TRBJ1-6, with D perhaps TRBD1 (5 bases). The CDR3 contains 16 residues. Germline V lookup: CDR1 SGHTA, CDR2 FQGNSA.

The chain joins TRBV5-8 to TRBJ2-2, with D tentatively TRBD1 (5 bases). The germline gives CDR1 SGHTS, CDR2 YDEGEE. The CDR3 length is 15 residues. V dropped 2 bases and J dropped 2 bases, with 10 bases sitting between them. Here the CDR3 DNA reads TGTGCCAGCAGCTTCCCACAGGTTAACACCGGGGAGCTGTTTTTT. Its protein is CASSFPQVNTGELFF.

The CDR3 reads CASSFLGSNEKLFF. CDR3 DNA sequence: TGTGCCAGCAGCTTTCTCGGATCTAATGAAAAACTGTTTTTT. The chain couples TRBV5-4 to TRBJ1-4; no clear D. The length of the CDR3 is 14 residues. Trimming left V 2 bases short and J 3 bases short, with 8 bases between. The germline CDR1 and CDR2 sequences are SGHNT and YYREEE (reference sequence).

This clone was seen a single time. The chain is built from TRBV18 and TRBJ1-5; TRBD1 aligns across 7 bases. This CDR3 is 15 amino acids long. Trimming removed 2 bases from V and 5 bases from J; junction bases left unmatched: 6. CDR1 KGHSH and CDR2 LQKENI come from the germline V gene. The CDR3 loop is CASSPVTGPHQPQHF. CDR3 DNA: TGTGCCAGCTCACCAGTGACAGGGCCCCATCAGCCCCAGCATTTT.

The rearrangement uses TRBV19 and TRBJ2-3; weak D call: TRBD1 (6 bases). The germline V gene encodes CDR1 LNHDA and CDR2 SQIVND (reference sequence). The CDR3 is 14 residues long. V gave up 3 bases and J gave up 0 bases, with 7 bases separating them. The chain's CDR3 is CASSIGQSTDTQYF. The CDR3 DNA is TGTGCCAGTAGTATTGGACAGAGCACAGATACGCAGTATTTT.

The chain combines TRBV5-4 with TRBJ2-6; no clear D gene. The CDR3 covers 16 residues. Germline assignment: CDR1 SGHNT and CDR2 YYREEE (reference sequence). Trimming removed 0 bases at V and 2 bases at J, with 9 bases between. The CDR3 coding sequence is TGTGCCAGCAGCTTGGTATGGCAGGCTGGGGCCAACGTCCTGACTTTC. Residues: CASSLVWQAGANVLTF.

The chain combines TRBV7-9 with TRBJ2-1; the match to TRBD1 covers 7 bases. The germline V gene has CDR1 SEHNR and CDR2 FQNEAQ (reference sequence). CDR3 size: 15 residues. Unmatched junction bases numbered 5, after V lost 5 bases and J lost 1 base. CDR3 region: CASSRDRVSYNEQFF. CDR3 nucleotides: TGTGCCAGCAGCCGAGACAGGGTATCCTACAATGAGCAGTTCTTC.

V is TRBV30 and J is TRBJ2-7; 9 bases are shared with TRBD2. V trimming: 2 bases; J trimming: 1 base; junction bases outside the gene matches: 9. The germline V gene has CDR1 GTSNPN and CDR2 SVGIG (reference sequence). The CDR3 runs 16 residues. The CDR3 loop is CAWSWAGGHLSYEQYF. Here the CDR3 DNA reads TGTGCCTGGAGTTGGGCGGGGGGGCACTTGTCCTACGAGCAGTACTTC.

The chain recombines TRBV19 with TRBJ2-1; the match to TRBD2 covers 11 bases. The CDR3 runs 15 residues. With V trimmed by 5 bases and J by 1 base, 1 base remained unmatched. Germline CDR1 is LNHDA and CDR2 is SQIVND (reference sequence). In nucleotides, the CDR3 is TGTGCCAGTAGTCCTAGCGGGGGGTCCTACAATGAGCAGTTCTTC. Residues: CASSPSGGSYNEQFF. The whole variable domain, remainder taken from reference TRBV19 and TRBJ2-1, is DGGITQSPKYLFRKEGQNVTLSCEQNLNHDAMYWYRQDPGQGLRLIYYSQIVNDFQKGDIAEGYSVSREKKESFPLTVTSAQKNPTAFYLCASSPSGGSYNEQFFGPGTRLTVL.

Only one count was recorded for this clone. V and J are TRBV6-1 and TRBJ2-7; D is unclear. Trimming took off 3 bases at V and 7 bases at J, with 7 bases between the two ends. Germline assignment: CDR1 MNHNS and CDR2 SASEGT. The CDR3 extends over 11 amino acids. CDR3 sequence (DNA): TGTGCCAGCAGTGATATGAGGGAGCAGTACTTC. This sequence encodes CASSDMREQYF.

The chain carries TRBV15 and TRBJ1-2; D ambiguous. The V gene lost 4 bases and the J gene lost 5 bases, with 11 bases spanning the gap. This CDR3 has 13 residues. Germline V gene data show CDR1 as LNHNV and CDR2 as YYDKDF (reference sequence). The CDR3 protein is CATSNQGFYGYTF. DNA of the CDR3: TGTGCCACCAGCAACCAAGGGTTTTATGGCTACACCTTC.

The chain joins TRBV5-1 to TRBJ1-1; D ambiguous. V lost 0 bases and J lost 2, with 8 bases in between. The CDR3 covers 14 residues. Germline CDR1 and CDR2: SGHRS and YFSETQ. CDR3 residues: CASSLERVNTEAFF. CDR3 bases: TGCGCCAGCAGCTTGGAGAGGGTTAACACTGAAGCTTTCTTT.

This chain links TRBV14 with TRBJ1-2, with unresolved D. The CDR3 is made up of 12 amino acids. Germline V gene lookup returns CDR1 SGHDN and CDR2 FVKESK. V was pared by 0 bases and J by 8 bases, with 7 bases between. The CDR3 coding sequence is TGTGCCAGCAGCCAAGATTGGGGAGGCTACACCTTC. Amino acids: CASSQDWGGYTF.

The chain uses TRBV7-9 and TRBJ2-7; D is uncertain. V was trimmed by 7 bases and J by 6 bases, leaving 10 bases between them. Germline V lookup: CDR1 SEHNR, CDR2 FQNEAQ (reference sequence). The CDR3 totals 11 residues. CDR3 sequence: CASTAAAEQYF. The CDR3 DNA follows: TGTGCCAGCACCGCGGCAGCCGAGCAGTACTTC.

The chain links TRBV12-3 or TRBV12-4 to TRBJ1-2, with D perhaps TRBD1 (5 bases). V lost 3 bases, J lost 4 bases, and 9 bases lay in between. The CDR3 extends over 13 amino acids. DNA for the CDR3: TGTGCCAGCAGTTTGCGGGGCAGCTATGGCTACACCTTC. This gives the protein CASSLRGSYGYTF.

About this clone itself: Other nucleotide sequences from this sample produce the same CDR3. The rearrangement uses TRBV4-1 and TRBJ2-5, with D possibly matching TRBD2 (6 bases). The CDR3 sequence is 13 residues long. Between the trimmed V and J ends, which lost 2 bases and 4 bases, there was a span of 8 bases. The germline V gene encodes CDR1 MGHRA and CDR2 YSYEKL. The CDR3 is CASSQWRGETQYF. Written as DNA, the CDR3 is TGCGCCAGCAGCCAATGGAGGGGAGAGACCCAGTACTTC.

This clone was picked up one time. The V gene is TRBV19, the J gene TRBJ2-2, with 7 bases lining up with TRBD1. The length of the CDR3 is 14 residues. CDR1 LNHDA and CDR2 SQIVND come from the germline V gene (reference sequence). V trimming: 6 bases; J trimming: 1 base; junction bases outside the gene matches: 2. CDR3 amino acids: CASRRQGNTGELFF. The DNA for the CDR3 is TGTGCCAGTAGAAGACAGGGGAACACCGGGGAGCTGTTTTTT.

The CDR3 DNA sequence: TGTGCCGCAGCGGGAGGAAACACCGGGGAGCTGTTTTTT. Amino acid sequence: CAAAGGNTGELFF. V is TRBV10-3 and J is TRBJ2-2, with 9 bases lining up with TRBD2. The germline V gene encodes CDR1 ENHRY and CDR2 SYGVKD. V lost 11 bases to trimming and J lost 2 bases; unmatched junction nucleotides: 3. The length of the CDR3 is 13 residues.

The chain combines TRBV13 with TRBJ2-5; 12 nucleotides align to TRBD2. The CDR3 contains 13 residues. The V segment lost 10 bases and the J segment 12 bases; nucleotides outside the gene matches: 12. The germline CDR1 and CDR2 sequences are PRHDT and FYEKMQ (reference sequence). CDR3 sequence reads: CATTLGLAGRKYF. CDR3 DNA: TGTGCCACCACCTTGGGACTAGCGGGTCGCAAGTACTTC. The full variable domain, in which reference TRBV13 and TRBJ2-5 provide the parts outside the CDR3, is AAGVIQSPRHLIKEKRETATLKCYPIPRHDTVYWYQQGPGQDPQFLISFYEKMQSDKGSIPDRFSAQQFSDYHSELNMSSLELGDSALYFCATTLGLAGRKYFGPGTRLLVL.